This is a list of T cell receptor beta chains from one sample in a study of cytomegalovirus exposure and HLA in healthy donors. Clones were read by immunoSEQ multiplex PCR, and TCRdb kept only the in-frame ones, dropping some. The sample consists of 90,000 to 100,000 clones, approximately 94% of them appearing once. The sample comprised PBMCs. The receptors were gathered from a woman in her twenties or thirties in good health and CMV-seropositive. Both conserved end residues are part of each CDR3. The order of the fields is J gene, D gene, V gene, clone size, CDR3 length, CDR3 DNA, CDR3 protein. The D gene is left open where the match is weak. Clone size is stated in some rows and not others, as once, few, many or a class when expanded.

j_call: TRBJ2-4; d_call: .; v_call: TRBV11-2; clone_size: .; cdr3_length: 13; cdr3_nt: TGTGCCAGCAGCTTAGCGGGACTCAACATTCAGTACTTC; cdr3_aa: CASSLAGLNIQYF
j_call: TRBJ2-5; d_call: .; v_call: TRBV5-4; clone_size: once; cdr3_length: 17; cdr3_nt: TGTGCCAGCAGCTTTGTGCCACCCGGACAAAGCCAAGAGACCCAGTACTTC; cdr3_aa: CASSFVPPGQSQETQYF
j_call: TRBJ1-5; d_call: .; v_call: TRBV28; clone_size: .; cdr3_length: 16; cdr3_nt: TGTGCCAGCAGATACACAGGGTTGGACAGCAATCAGCCCCAGCATTTT; cdr3_aa: CASRYTGLDSNQPQHF
j_call: TRBJ2-5; d_call: .; v_call: TRBV18; clone_size: .; cdr3_length: 13; cdr3_nt: TGTGCCAGCTCACCACCGACGGGGGAGACCCAGTACTTC; cdr3_aa: CASSPPTGETQYF
j_call: TRBJ2-1; d_call: TRBD2; v_call: TRBV13; clone_size: .; cdr3_length: 16; cdr3_nt: TGTGCCAGCAGCCCCAACGGACTAGCGGGAGACAATGAGCAGTTCTTC; cdr3_aa: CASSPNGLAGDNEQFF
j_call: TRBJ2-7; d_call: TRBD2; v_call: TRBV28; clone_size: .; cdr3_length: 14; cdr3_nt: TGTGCCAGCACCGGCTACTCGGGGGGCTACGAGCAGTACTTC; cdr3_aa: CASTGYSGGYEQYF
j_call: TRBJ1-4; d_call: .; v_call: TRBV15; clone_size: .; cdr3_length: 13; cdr3_nt: TGTGCCACGCAAGTAGTTACTAATGAAAAACTGTTTTTT; cdr3_aa: CATQVVTNEKLFF
j_call: TRBJ2-7; d_call: .; v_call: TRBV9; clone_size: .; cdr3_length: 14; cdr3_nt: TGTGCCAGCAGCGTAGGGAGTAGCTCCTACGAGCAGTACTTC; cdr3_aa: CASSVGSSSYEQYF
j_call: TRBJ2-3; d_call: TRBD2; v_call: TRBV19; clone_size: .; cdr3_length: 17; cdr3_nt: TGTGCCAGTAGTTCCGCCAATAGACTAGCGGGCACAGATACGCAGTATTTT; cdr3_aa: CASSSANRLAGTDTQYF
j_call: TRBJ2-5; d_call: TRBD2; v_call: TRBV5-4; clone_size: .; cdr3_length: 16; cdr3_nt: TGTGCCAGCAGCACTGGGACTAGCGGGTACCAAGAGACCCAGTACTTC; cdr3_aa: CASSTGTSGYQETQYF
j_call: TRBJ2-5; d_call: TRBD2; v_call: TRBV28; clone_size: .; cdr3_length: 16; cdr3_nt: TGTGCCAGCACCACCGGGACTAGCGGGAGAGGGGAGACCCAGTACTTC; cdr3_aa: CASTTGTSGRGETQYF
j_call: TRBJ2-1; d_call: TRBD2; v_call: TRBV5-1; clone_size: .; cdr3_length: 14; cdr3_nt: TGCGCCAGCAGCCCGGGAGGACTAACAAATGAGCAGTTCTTC; cdr3_aa: CASSPGGLTNEQFF
j_call: TRBJ2-7; d_call: .; v_call: TRBV14; clone_size: .; cdr3_length: 14; cdr3_nt: TGTGCCAGCAGCCCGGGACTCTACTCCTACGAGCAGTACTTC; cdr3_aa: CASSPGLYSYEQYF